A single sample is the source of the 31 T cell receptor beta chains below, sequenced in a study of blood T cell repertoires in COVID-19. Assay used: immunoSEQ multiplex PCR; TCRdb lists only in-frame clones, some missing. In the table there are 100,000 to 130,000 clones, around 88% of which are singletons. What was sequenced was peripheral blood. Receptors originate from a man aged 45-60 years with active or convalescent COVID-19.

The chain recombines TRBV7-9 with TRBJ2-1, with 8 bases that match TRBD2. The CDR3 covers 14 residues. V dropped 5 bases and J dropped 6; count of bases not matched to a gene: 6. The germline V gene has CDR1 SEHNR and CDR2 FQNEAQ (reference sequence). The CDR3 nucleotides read TGTGCCAGCAGCACTGGGACTAGTATCAATGAGCAGTTCTTC. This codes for CASSTGTSINEQFF. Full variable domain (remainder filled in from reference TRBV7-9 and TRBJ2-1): DTGVSQNPRHKITKRGQNVTFRCDPISEHNRLYWYRQTLGQGPEFLTYFQNEAQLEKSRLLSDRFSAERPKGSFSTLEIQRTEQGDSAMYLCASSTGTSINEQFFGPGTRLTVL.

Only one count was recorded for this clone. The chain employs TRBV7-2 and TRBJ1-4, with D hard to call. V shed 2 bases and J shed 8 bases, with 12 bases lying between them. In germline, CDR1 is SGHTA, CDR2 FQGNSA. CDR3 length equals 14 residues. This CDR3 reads CASSLSRSGEKLFF. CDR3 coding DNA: TGTGCCAGCAGCTTATCGCGGAGCGGAGAAAAACTGTTTTTT.

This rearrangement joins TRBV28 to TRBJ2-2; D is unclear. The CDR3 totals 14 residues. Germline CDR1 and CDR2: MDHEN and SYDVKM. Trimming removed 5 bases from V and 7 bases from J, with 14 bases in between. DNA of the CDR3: TGTGCCAGCAGTGCATCCCTAGTAGTCGGGGAGCTGTTTTTT. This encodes CASSASLVVGELFF. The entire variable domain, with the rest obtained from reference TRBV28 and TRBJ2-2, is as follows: DVKVTQSSRYLVKRTGEKVFLECVQDMDHENMFWYRQDPGLGLRLIYFSYDVKMKEKGDIPEGYSVSREKKERFSLILESASTNQTSMYLCASSASLVVGELFFGEGSRLTVL.

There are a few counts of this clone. In nucleotides, the CDR3 is TGTGCCAGCAGCGTAGTATCCCGACAGGGGGACACTGAAGCTTTCTTT. Protein sequence: CASSVVSRQGDTEAFF. The V gene is TRBV9, the J gene TRBJ1-1; 9 positions agree with TRBD1. CDR1 is SGDLS, CDR2 YYNGEE, per germline. This CDR3 is 16 amino acids long. Trimming removed 0 bases from V and 3 bases from J; junction bases left unmatched: 6.

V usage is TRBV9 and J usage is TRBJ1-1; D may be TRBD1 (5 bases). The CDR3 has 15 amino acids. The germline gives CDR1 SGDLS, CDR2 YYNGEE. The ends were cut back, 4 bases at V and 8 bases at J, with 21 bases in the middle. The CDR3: CASSPGPGFGGEAFF. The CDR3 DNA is TGTGCCAGCAGCCCCGGCCCAGGGTTTGGTGGCGAAGCTTTCTTT.

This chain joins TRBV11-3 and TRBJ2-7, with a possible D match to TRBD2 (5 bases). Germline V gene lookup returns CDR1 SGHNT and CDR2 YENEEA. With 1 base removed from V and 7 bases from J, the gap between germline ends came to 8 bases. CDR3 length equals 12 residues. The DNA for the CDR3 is TGTGCCAGCAGCTTAGGAGAGGGAGAGCAGTACTTC. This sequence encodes CASSLGEGEQYF.

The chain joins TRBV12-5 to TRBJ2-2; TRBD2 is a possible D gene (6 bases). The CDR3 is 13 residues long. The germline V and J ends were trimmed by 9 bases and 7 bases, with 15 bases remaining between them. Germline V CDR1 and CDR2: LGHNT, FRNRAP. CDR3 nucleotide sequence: TGTGCTAGCCGCCGGACCGGGGGCGGGGAGCTGTTTTTT. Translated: CASRRTGGGELFF.

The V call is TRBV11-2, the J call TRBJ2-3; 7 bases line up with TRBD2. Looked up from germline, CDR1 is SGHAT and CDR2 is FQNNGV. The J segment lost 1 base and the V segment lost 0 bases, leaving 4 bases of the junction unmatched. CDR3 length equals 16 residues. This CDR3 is CASSLDLGRGTDTQYF. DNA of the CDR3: TGTGCCAGCAGCTTAGATCTGGGGAGGGGCACAGATACGCAGTATTTT. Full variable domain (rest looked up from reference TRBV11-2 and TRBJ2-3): EAGVAQSPRYKIIEKRQSVAFWCNPISGHATLYWYQQILGQGPKLLIQFQNNGVVDDSQLPKDRFSAERLKGVDSTLKIQPAKLEDSAVYLCASSLDLGRGTDTQYFGPGTRLTVL.

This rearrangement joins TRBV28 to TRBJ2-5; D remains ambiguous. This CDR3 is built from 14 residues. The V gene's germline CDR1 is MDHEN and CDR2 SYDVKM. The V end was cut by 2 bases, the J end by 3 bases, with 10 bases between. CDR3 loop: CASSLIGLKETQYF. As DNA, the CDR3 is TGTGCCAGCAGTTTAATCGGGTTAAAAGAGACCCAGTACTTC.

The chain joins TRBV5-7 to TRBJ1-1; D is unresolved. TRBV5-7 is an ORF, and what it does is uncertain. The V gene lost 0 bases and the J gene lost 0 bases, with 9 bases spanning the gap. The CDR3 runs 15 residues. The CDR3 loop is CASSLDFLMNTEAFF. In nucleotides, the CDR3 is TGTGCCAGCAGCTTGGACTTCCTAATGAACACTGAAGCTTTCTTT.

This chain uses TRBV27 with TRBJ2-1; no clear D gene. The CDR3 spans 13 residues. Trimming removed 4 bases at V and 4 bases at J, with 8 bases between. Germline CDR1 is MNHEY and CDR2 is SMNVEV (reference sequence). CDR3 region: CASSSLFYNEQFF. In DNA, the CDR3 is TGTGCCAGCAGTTCTTTGTTTTACAATGAGCAGTTCTTC.

The CDR3, as DNA: TGTGCCTGGAGTCCCGACAGGATAAATGAAAAACTGTTTTTT. Translated, it gives CAWSPDRINEKLFF. The chain has TRBV30 and TRBJ1-4, with D maybe TRBD1 (6 bases). The ends were cut back, 2 bases at V and 5 bases at J, with 12 bases in the middle. The CDR3 length is 14 residues. Germline V gene sequence: CDR1 GTSNPN, CDR2 SVGIG (reference sequence).

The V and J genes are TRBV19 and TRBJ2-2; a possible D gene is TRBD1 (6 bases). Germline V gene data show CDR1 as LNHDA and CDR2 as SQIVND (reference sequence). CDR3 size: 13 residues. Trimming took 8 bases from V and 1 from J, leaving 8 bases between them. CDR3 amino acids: CASQGGNTGELFF. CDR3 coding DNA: TGTGCCAGTCAAGGGGGGAACACCGGGGAGCTGTTTTTT.

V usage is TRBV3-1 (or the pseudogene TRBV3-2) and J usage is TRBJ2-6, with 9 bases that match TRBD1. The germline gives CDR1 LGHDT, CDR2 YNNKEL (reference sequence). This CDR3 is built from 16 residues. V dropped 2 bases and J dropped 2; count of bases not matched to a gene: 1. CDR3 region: CASSQRDRAGANVLTF. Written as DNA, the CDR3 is TGTGCCAGCAGCCAAAGGGACAGGGCTGGGGCCAACGTCCTGACTTTC.

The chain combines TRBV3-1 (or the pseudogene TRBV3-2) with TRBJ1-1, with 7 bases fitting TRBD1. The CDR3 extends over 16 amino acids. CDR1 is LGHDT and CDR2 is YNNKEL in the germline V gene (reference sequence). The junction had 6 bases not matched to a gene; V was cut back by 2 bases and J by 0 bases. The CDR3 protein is CASSQPSRGMNTEAFF. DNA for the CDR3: TGTGCCAGCAGCCAACCTTCCAGGGGGATGAACACTGAAGCTTTCTTT.

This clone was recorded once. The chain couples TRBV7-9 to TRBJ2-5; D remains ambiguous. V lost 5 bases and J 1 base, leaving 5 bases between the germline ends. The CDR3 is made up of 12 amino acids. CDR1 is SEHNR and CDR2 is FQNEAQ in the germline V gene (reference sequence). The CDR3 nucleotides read TGTGCCAGCAGCCGAGTCCAAGAGACCCAGTACTTC. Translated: CASSRVQETQYF.

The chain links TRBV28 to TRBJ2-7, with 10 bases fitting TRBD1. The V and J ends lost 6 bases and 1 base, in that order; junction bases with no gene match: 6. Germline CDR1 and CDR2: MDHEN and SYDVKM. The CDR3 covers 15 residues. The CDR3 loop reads CASSGQGVGSYEQYF. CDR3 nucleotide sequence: TGTGCCAGCAGCGGACAGGGGGTAGGGTCCTACGAGCAGTACTTC.

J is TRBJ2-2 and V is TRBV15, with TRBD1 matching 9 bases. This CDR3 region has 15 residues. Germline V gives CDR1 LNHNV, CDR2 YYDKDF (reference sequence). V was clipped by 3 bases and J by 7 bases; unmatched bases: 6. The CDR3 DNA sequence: TGTGCCACCAGCAGGCCGGGACAGGGTGGCGGGGAGCTGTTTTTT. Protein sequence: CATSRPGQGGGELFF.

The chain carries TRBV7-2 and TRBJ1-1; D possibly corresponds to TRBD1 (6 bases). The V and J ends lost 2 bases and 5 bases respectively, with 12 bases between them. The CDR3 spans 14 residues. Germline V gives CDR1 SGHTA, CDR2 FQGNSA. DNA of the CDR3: TGTGCCAGCAGCTTATTACAGGGCCGAACTGAAGCTTTCTTT. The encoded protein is CASSLLQGRTEAFF.

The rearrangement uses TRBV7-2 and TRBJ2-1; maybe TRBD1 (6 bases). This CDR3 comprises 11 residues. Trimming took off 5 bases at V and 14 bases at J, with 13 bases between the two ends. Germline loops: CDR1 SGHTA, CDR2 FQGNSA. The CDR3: CASSEHRDKFF. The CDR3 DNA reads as TGTGCCAGCAGCGAACACAGGGATAAGTTCTTC. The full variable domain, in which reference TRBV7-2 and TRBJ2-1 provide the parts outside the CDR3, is GAGVSQSPSNKVTEKGKDVELRCDPISGHTALYWYRQSLGQGLEFLIYFQGNSAPDKSGLPSDRFSAERTGGSVSTLTIQRTQQEDSAVYLCASSEHRDKFFGPGTRLTVL.

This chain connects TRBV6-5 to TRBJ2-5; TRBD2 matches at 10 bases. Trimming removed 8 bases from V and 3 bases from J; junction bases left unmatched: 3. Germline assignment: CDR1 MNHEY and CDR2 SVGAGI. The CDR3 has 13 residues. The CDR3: CASHGLAEETQYF. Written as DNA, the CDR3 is TGTGCCAGCCACGGACTAGCGGAAGAGACCCAGTACTTC.

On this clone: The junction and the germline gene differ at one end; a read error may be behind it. The CDR3 DNA reads as TGTGCCAGCAGCCATACCCGCGGGACTAGCGGGAGGGCCTCCCACGAGCAGTACTTC. Translation gives CASSHTRGTSGRASHEQYF. The gene calls are TRBV3-1 (or the pseudogene TRBV3-2) and TRBJ2-7; TRBD2 matches at 16 bases. This CDR3 has 19 residues. Germline CDR1 and CDR2: LGHDT and YNNKEL (reference sequence).

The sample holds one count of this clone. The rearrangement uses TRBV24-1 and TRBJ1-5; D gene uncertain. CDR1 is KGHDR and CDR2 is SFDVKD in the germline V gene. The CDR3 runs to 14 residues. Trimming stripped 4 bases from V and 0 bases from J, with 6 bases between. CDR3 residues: CATSDTNSNQPQHF. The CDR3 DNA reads TGTGCCACCAGTGACACAAATAGCAATCAGCCCCAGCATTTT.

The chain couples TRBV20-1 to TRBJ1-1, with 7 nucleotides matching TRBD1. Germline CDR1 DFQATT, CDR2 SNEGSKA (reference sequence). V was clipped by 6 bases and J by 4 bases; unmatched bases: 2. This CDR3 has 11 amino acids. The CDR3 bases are TGCAGTGCGAAGGGGGCCACTGAAGCTTTCTTT. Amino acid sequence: CSAKGATEAFF.

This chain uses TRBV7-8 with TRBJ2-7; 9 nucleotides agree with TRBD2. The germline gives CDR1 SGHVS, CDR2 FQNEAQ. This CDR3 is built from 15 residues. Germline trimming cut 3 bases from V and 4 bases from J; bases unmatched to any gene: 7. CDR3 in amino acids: CASSFLAGAEYEQYF. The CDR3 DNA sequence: TGTGCCAGCAGCTTTTTAGCGGGAGCTGAGTACGAGCAGTACTTC.

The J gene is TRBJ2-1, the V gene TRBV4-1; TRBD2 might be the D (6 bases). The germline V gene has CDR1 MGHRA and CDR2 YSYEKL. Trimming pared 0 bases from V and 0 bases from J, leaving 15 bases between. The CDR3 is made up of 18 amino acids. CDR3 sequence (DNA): TGCGCCAGCAGCCAAGAAGGCTGGGAGGAGGGCTCCTACAATGAGCAGTTCTTC. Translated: CASSQEGWEEGSYNEQFF.

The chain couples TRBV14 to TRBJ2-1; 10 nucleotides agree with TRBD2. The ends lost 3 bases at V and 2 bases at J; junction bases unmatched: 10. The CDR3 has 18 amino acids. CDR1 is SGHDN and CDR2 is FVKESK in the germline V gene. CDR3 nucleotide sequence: TGTGCCAGCAGCCAGACAGCGGGAGGGCTTGGGGCCTACAATGAGCAGTTCTTC. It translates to CASSQTAGGLGAYNEQFF.

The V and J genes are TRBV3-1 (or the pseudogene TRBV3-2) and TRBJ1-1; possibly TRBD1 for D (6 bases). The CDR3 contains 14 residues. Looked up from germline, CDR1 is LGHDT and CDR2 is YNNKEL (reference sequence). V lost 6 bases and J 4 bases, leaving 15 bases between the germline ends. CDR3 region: CASRNRVLGTEAFF. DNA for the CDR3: TGTGCCAGCAGAAACAGGGTATTGGGCACTGAAGCTTTCTTT.

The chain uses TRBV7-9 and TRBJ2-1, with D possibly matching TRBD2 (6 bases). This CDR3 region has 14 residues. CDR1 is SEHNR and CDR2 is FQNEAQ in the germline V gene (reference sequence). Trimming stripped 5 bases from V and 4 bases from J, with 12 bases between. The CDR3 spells CASSGGSGYNEQFF. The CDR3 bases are TGTGCCAGCAGCGGGGGTAGCGGTTACAATGAGCAGTTCTTC. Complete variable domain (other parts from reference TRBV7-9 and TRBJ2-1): DTGVSQNPRHKITKRGQNVTFRCDPISEHNRLYWYRQTLGQGPEFLTYFQNEAQLEKSRLLSDRFSAERPKGSFSTLEIQRTEQGDSAMYLCASSGGSGYNEQFFGPGTRLTVL.

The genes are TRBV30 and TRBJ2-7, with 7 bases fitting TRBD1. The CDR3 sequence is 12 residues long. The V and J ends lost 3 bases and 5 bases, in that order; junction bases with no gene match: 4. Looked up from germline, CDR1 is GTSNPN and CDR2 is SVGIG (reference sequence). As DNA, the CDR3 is TGTGCCTGGAGCGAAGGGGGCCACGAGCAGTACTTC. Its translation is CAWSEGGHEQYF.

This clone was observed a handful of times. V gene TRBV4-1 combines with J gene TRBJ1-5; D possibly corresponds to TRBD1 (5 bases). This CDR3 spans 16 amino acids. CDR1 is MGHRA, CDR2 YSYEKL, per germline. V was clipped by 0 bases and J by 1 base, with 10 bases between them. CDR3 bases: TGCGCCAGCAGCCAAGATCTGGGGCAGAGCAATCAGCCCCAGCATTTT. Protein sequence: CASSQDLGQSNQPQHF.